Listed here are 13 T cell receptor beta chains from one sample, sequenced in a study of cytomegalovirus exposure and HLA in healthy donors. Both 60 Vbeta primers and 13 Jbeta primers went into the PCR. TCRdb keeps only in-frame clones here, not all; method: immunoSEQ multiplex PCR. The data show around 140,000 clones, roughly 80% seen once. Sequencing was carried out using PBMCs. These receptor sequences come from a woman in her twenties or thirties in good health and CMV-seronegative.

This chain connects TRBV7-9 to TRBJ1-1; D call uncertain. V was trimmed by 1 base and J by 2 bases, leaving 8 bases between them. This CDR3 is built from 14 residues. Germline values: CDR1 SEHNR, CDR2 FQNEAQ (reference sequence). CDR3 DNA sequence: TGTGCCAGCAGCTTAGGGCAGATAAACACTGAAGCTTTCTTT. Translated: CASSLGQINTEAFF.

The rearrangement joins TRBV19 to TRBJ2-5, with 8 bases fitting TRBD1. The J segment lost 7 bases and the V segment lost 1 base, leaving 14 bases of the junction unmatched. Germline lookup yields CDR1 LNHDA and CDR2 SQIVND (reference sequence). There are 17 residues in the CDR3. This chain's CDR3 is CASSIGTAGGSGGTQYF. CDR3 DNA: TGTGCCAGTAGTATAGGGACGGCAGGGGGCTCAGGTGGGACCCAGTACTTC.

The chain uses TRBV20-1 and TRBJ1-1, with D maybe TRBD1 (6 bases). The CDR3 covers 11 residues. Trimming removed 6 bases at V and 5 bases at J, with 10 bases between. CDR1 DFQATT and CDR2 SNEGSKA come from the germline V gene (reference sequence). This CDR3 is CSAEGGTEAFF. DNA of the CDR3: TGCAGTGCCGAGGGGGGGACTGAAGCTTTCTTT.

This chain uses TRBV5-1 with TRBJ1-1; no definite D call. The CDR3 length is 13 residues. The V and J ends lost 1 base and 7 bases respectively, with 11 bases between them. The germline gives CDR1 SGHRS, CDR2 YFSETQ. The CDR3 sequence is CASSLNTAFEAFF. The CDR3 nucleotides read TGCGCCAGCAGCTTGAATACAGCTTTTGAAGCTTTCTTT. Using reference TRBV5-1 and TRBJ1-1 for the parts outside the CDR3, the full variable domain is KAGVTQTPRYLIKTRGQQVTLSCSPISGHRSVSWYQQTPGQGLQFLFEYFSETQRNKGNFPGRFSGRQFSNSRSEMNVSTLELGDSALYLCASSLNTAFEAFFGQGTRLTVV.

V gene TRBV5-4 combines with J gene TRBJ1-6; possible D gene TRBD1, 6 bases. V was trimmed by 0 bases and J by 2 bases, leaving 6 bases between them. CDR1 is SGHNT and CDR2 is YYREEE in the germline V gene (reference sequence). This CDR3 contains 15 residues. CDR3 sequence: CASSLGTAYNSPLHF. CDR3 nucleotides: TGTGCCAGCAGCTTGGGGACAGCCTATAATTCACCCCTCCACTTT.

This clone was picked up a small number of times. The CDR3 DNA reads as TGTGCCAGCAGCCCTACAGGGACGAACACTGAAGCTTTCTTT. Its translation is CASSPTGTNTEAFF. The rearrangement uses TRBV9 and TRBJ1-1, with a tentative D call TRBD1 (6 bases). V dropped 4 bases and J dropped 1 base, with 11 bases sitting between them. The CDR3 consists of 14 residues. Germline CDR1 SGDLS, CDR2 YYNGEE.

The genes are TRBV4-1 and TRBJ2-5, with D hard to call. The CDR3 spans 16 residues. Trimming stripped 0 bases from V and 4 bases from J, with 15 bases between. Germline V gene data show CDR1 as MGHRA and CDR2 as YSYEKL. The CDR3 here is CASSQDLRAGLETQYF. DNA of the CDR3: TGCGCCAGCAGCCAAGATCTAAGAGCAGGATTAGAGACCCAGTACTTC.

V gene TRBV7-3 combines with J gene TRBJ1-5; TRBD1 matches at 12 bases. Trimming removed 5 bases from V and 8 bases from J; junction bases left unmatched: 4. The CDR3 covers 14 residues. Looked up from germline, CDR1 is SGHTA and CDR2 is FQGTGA. CDR3 sequence (DNA): TGTGCCAGCAGCAAGGGACAGGGGGCTGAGCCCCAGCATTTT. It translates to CASSKGQGAEPQHF.

The CDR3 loop reads CASSSGSGNSPLHF. CDR3 in DNA: TGCGCCAGCAGTTCGGGGAGTGGTAATTCACCCCTCCACTTT. The V gene is TRBV5-1, the J gene TRBJ1-6, with D unresolved. The ends were cut back, 5 bases at V and 6 bases at J, with 12 bases in the middle. CDR1 is SGHRS and CDR2 is YFSETQ in the germline V gene. This CDR3 comprises 14 residues.

This clone occurred once. The chain has TRBV6-5 and TRBJ2-7; 7 bases match TRBD1. The germline V gene encodes CDR1 MNHEY and CDR2 SVGAGI. The ends lost 2 bases at V and 2 bases at J; junction bases unmatched: 6. The CDR3 loop spans 15 amino acids. The CDR3 region has the DNA TGTGCCAGCAGTTACGCTACAGGGGAAACCTACGAGCAGTACTTC. Translation gives CASSYATGETYEQYF.

The rearrangement joins TRBV4-2 to TRBJ2-1; D gene ambiguous. The CDR3 covers 12 residues. V was cut by 4 bases and J by 7 bases, with 8 bases left in between. Germline CDR1 reads LGHNA; CDR2 reads YNFKEQ. The chain's CDR3 is CASSPGMNEQFF. The CDR3 DNA is TGTGCCAGCAGCCCAGGTATGAATGAGCAGTTCTTC.

The rearrangement uses TRBV6-4 and TRBJ2-2; 7 bases agree with TRBD2. Germline CDR1 reads MRHNA; CDR2 reads SNTAGT. The CDR3 has 14 residues. Germline trimming cut 0 bases from V and 6 bases from J; bases unmatched to any gene: 1. CDR3 residues: CASSDSGGSGELFF. DNA for the CDR3: TGTGCCAGCAGTGACTCCGGGGGGTCCGGGGAGCTGTTTTTT.

The table lists this clone with a count of one. The chain couples TRBV18 to TRBJ2-7; 7 bases map to TRBD1. This CDR3 contains 13 residues. With 4 bases clipped from V and 4 bases from J, the junction kept 4 bases outside the gene matches. Per germline, CDR1 KGHSH and CDR2 LQKENI. This chain's CDR3 is CASSRTGLYEQYF. As DNA, the CDR3 is TGTGCCAGCTCACGGACAGGTCTATACGAGCAGTACTTC.